This passage covers 14 T cell receptor beta chains from one sample sequenced in a study of control samples from healthy donors and cancer patients. Generated by immunoSEQ multiplex PCR, the TCRdb table keeps only in-frame clones and is missing some. The repertoire includes some 120,000 clones, roughly 91% of them detected once, and 1.7% sits in the top ten. Sequencing used PBMCs. The receptor set was obtained from a man aged 45 to 65 with head and neck cancer.

The chain has TRBV3-1 (or the pseudogene TRBV3-2) and TRBJ2-5; D is unclear. The CDR3 totals 13 residues. The germline V gene has CDR1 LGHDT and CDR2 YNNKEL (reference sequence). V lost 0 bases and J 5 bases, leaving 7 bases between the germline ends. This CDR3 reads CASSQDRWETQYF. The CDR3 region has the DNA TGTGCCAGCAGCCAAGATCGATGGGAGACCCAGTACTTC.

V and J are TRBV20-1 and TRBJ2-3; 8 bases agree with TRBD2. The germline CDR1 and CDR2 sequences are DFQATT and SNEGSKA (reference sequence). V was clipped by 2 bases and J by 10 bases; unmatched bases: 2. This CDR3 is built from 11 residues. The CDR3 sequence: CSARQRGPQYF. CDR3 coding DNA: TGCAGTGCTAGACAGCGGGGGCCGCAGTATTTT.

The rearrangement joins TRBV6-5 to TRBJ2-4; D gene uncertain. Germline CDR1 reads MNHEY; CDR2 reads SVGAGI. This CDR3 region has 11 residues. V lost 4 bases and J 7 bases, leaving 5 bases between the germline ends. The CDR3 nucleotides are TGTGCCAGCAGTTCTGGGAACATTCAGTACTTC. Protein sequence: CASSSGNIQYF.

The chain has TRBV6-1 and TRBJ1-2; weak D call: TRBD1 (6 bases). The ends were cut back, 3 bases at V and 2 bases at J, with 13 bases in the middle. Germline V gives CDR1 MNHNS, CDR2 SASEGT. The CDR3 length is 15 residues. The CDR3 DNA reads TGTGCCAGCAGTGACCTGTGGACAGAGAACTATGGCTACACCTTC. Encoded protein: CASSDLWTENYGYTF.

V is TRBV6-2 or TRBV6-3 and J is TRBJ2-3; 10 bases are shared with TRBD2. This CDR3 comprises 17 residues. The germline V gene has CDR1 MNHEY and CDR2 SVGEGT. V gave up 6 bases and J gave up 0 bases; unmatched junction bases: 9. The CDR3 DNA follows: TGTGCCAGCAGCCCCCTTGGACTAGCGGATAGCACAGATACGCAGTATTTT. This encodes CASSPLGLADSTDTQYF.

This sequence joins TRBV27 and TRBJ1-5; TRBD1 aligns across 7 bases. CDR1 is MNHEY, CDR2 SMNVEV, per germline (reference sequence). The junction had 5 bases not matched to a gene; V was cut back by 0 bases and J by 6 bases. CDR3 length: 15 amino acids. CDR3 sequence: CASSLSRGPGQPQHF. CDR3 nucleotide sequence: TGTGCCAGCAGTTTATCAAGGGGGCCGGGTCAGCCCCAGCATTTT.

The chain carries TRBV6-5 and TRBJ1-3; the match to TRBD1 covers 9 bases. V was pared by 6 bases and J by 2 bases, with 5 bases of the junction left unmatched. The CDR3 loop spans 15 amino acids. Germline-derived CDR1 and CDR2 are MNHEY and SVGAGI. The CDR3 nucleotides read TGTGCCAGCAGGCCCACAGGGGGCACTGGAAACACCATATATTTT. Translated, it gives CASRPTGGTGNTIYF.

The rearrangement joins TRBV11-3 to TRBJ2-7; D possibly corresponds to TRBD2 (5 bases). Trimming removed 1 base at V and 7 bases at J, with 11 bases between. This CDR3 is built from 13 residues. In germline, CDR1 is SGHNT, CDR2 YENEEA. In DNA form, the CDR3 reads TGTGCCAGCAGCTTAGGGACTTACGGGGAGCAGTACTTC. The encoded protein is CASSLGTYGEQYF.

This rearrangement joins TRBV12-3 or TRBV12-4 to TRBJ2-3; D gene ambiguous. The V gene lost 2 bases and the J gene lost 8 bases, with 11 bases spanning the gap. The CDR3 is 13 amino acids. The CDR3 nucleotides are TGTGCCAGCAGTTTAAGTAGTTTAGGTACGCAGTATTTT. It yields the protein CASSLSSLGTQYF.

This clone was found once. This CDR3 reads CSAVDGKSADTQYF. CDR3 bases: TGCAGCGCAGTCGACGGCAAAAGCGCAGATACGCAGTATTTT. The chain is built from TRBV29-1 and TRBJ2-3; D gene uncertain. The CDR3 sequence is 14 residues long. Trimming took 7 bases from V and 4 from J, leaving 18 bases between them. Germline CDR1 SQVTM, CDR2 ANQGSEA.

The genes are TRBV15 and TRBJ2-1; D is possibly TRBD2 (5 bases). V was trimmed by 4 bases and J by 7 bases, leaving 14 bases between them. The CDR3 has 14 residues. In germline, CDR1 is LNHNV, CDR2 YYDKDF (reference sequence). The CDR3 here is CATSTAGKENEQFF. DNA for the CDR3: TGTGCCACCAGCACGGCGGGTAAGGAAAATGAGCAGTTCTTC.

The rearrangement links TRBV7-8 to TRBJ2-7; possible D gene TRBD1, 6 bases. The CDR3 extends over 17 amino acids. The germline V gene encodes CDR1 SGHVS and CDR2 FQNEAQ. The germline V and J ends were trimmed by 7 bases and 2 bases, with 24 bases remaining between them. The CDR3: CASISIMGQGTTYEQYF. The CDR3 bases are TGTGCCAGCATATCCATAATGGGGCAGGGGACGACCTACGAGCAGTACTTC.

The chain has TRBV11-2 and TRBJ2-5; D perhaps matches TRBD2 (6 bases). This CDR3 region has 16 residues. Trimming took off 5 bases at V and 1 base at J, with 17 bases between the two ends. Germline V gene lookup returns CDR1 SGHAT and CDR2 FQNNGV. The CDR3: CASSRNSGDFQETQYF. The CDR3 DNA sequence: TGTGCCAGCAGCAGAAACTCGGGGGACTTCCAAGAGACCCAGTACTTC.

This chain joins TRBV7-3 and TRBJ2-3; D is possibly TRBD2 (6 bases). The V end lost 4 bases, the J end lost 6 bases, and 11 bases lay between the germline ends. The CDR3 consists of 13 residues. Germline loops: CDR1 SGHTA, CDR2 FQGTGA. In DNA form, the CDR3 reads TGTGCCAGCAGCTGGAGGGGTGGCGATACGCAGTATTTT. Its protein product is CASSWRGGDTQYF.